The clone carrying this T cell receptor beta chain was seen only a few times. Its target is unknown. A read error may produce the germline difference seen at one junction end. The CDR3 sequence is 13 residues long. Germline values: CDR1 MDHEN, CDR2 SYDVKM. TCRdb used MiXCR to call clones anew from the PCR reads. This table holds roughly 65,000 clones, 13% to 15% found once. Thyroid surgery took place with no prior treatment in any patient. This record belongs to a study of metastatic and nonmetastatic thyroid tumors. Across the study: Peripheral blood and tumor or nodule samples from malignant and benign thyroid patients were compared.

General study findings and limits: Reportedly, malignant thyroid tumors had significantly higher TCR beta diversity than benign nodules, in blood and tumor.

This clonotype was sampled from a male donor with papillary thyroid cancer or a benign thyroid nodule (not recorded which). Some clones in this sample may be carry-over from other donors' samples. The sequencing sample was made of blood. The rearrangement uses TRBV28 and TRBJ2-1; D may be TRBD2 (5 bases). CDR3 sequence reads: CANSPGIRNEQFF. For the CDR3, the DNA is TGTGCCAACAGTCCGGGAATTCGGAATGAGCAGTTCTTC. The variable domain in full, with the rest retrieved from reference TRBV28 and TRBJ2-1, is DVKVTQSSRYLVKRTGEKVFLECVQDMDHENMFWYRQDPGLGLRLIYFSYDVKMKEKGDIPEGYSVSREKKERFSLILESASTNQTSMYLCANSPGIRNEQFFGPGTRLTVL.